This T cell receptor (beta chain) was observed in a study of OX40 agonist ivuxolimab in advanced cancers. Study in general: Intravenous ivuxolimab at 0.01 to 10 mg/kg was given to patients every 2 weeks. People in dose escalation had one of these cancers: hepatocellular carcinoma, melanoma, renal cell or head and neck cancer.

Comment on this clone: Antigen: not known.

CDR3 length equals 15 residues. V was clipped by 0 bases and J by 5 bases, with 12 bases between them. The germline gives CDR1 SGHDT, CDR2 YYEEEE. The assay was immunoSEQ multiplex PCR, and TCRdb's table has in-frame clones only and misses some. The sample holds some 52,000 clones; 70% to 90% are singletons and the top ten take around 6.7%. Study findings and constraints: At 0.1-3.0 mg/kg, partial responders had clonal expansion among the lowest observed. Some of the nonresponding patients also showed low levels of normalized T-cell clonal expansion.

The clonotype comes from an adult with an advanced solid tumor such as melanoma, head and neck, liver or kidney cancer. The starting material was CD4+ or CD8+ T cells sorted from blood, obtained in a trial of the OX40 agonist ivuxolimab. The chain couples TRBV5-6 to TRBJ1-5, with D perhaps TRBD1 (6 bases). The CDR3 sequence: CASSLGGAVDQPQHF. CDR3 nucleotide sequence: TGTGCCAGCAGCTTGGGGGGGGCCGTGGATCAGCCCCAGCATTTT.